This T cell receptor beta chain was captured by sequencing in a study of shared clonotypes between healthy human individuals. This CDR3 spans 12 amino acids. Trimming shortened V by 4 bases and J by 8 bases, and 11 bases separated the two germline ends. The germline V gene has CDR1 MDHEN and CDR2 SYDVKM. Overall study findings and caveats: Sampling was confined to blood; repertoires within tissues likely differ. Clonotypes not shared had lower generation probabilities than those common to all four donors.

Points on this clone: Its antigen remains unidentified.

Produced via immunoSEQ multiplex PCR; TCRdb's table is partial and in-frame only. The sample contains about 990,000 clones, around 82% of which appear only once. The sequenced sample consisted of memory CD4+ T cells from PBMCs. Subset reported: CD45RA-negative fraction. This receptor was obtained from a man between 18 and 29 years old in good health. Some clones in this sample may be carry-over from other donors' samples. V and J are TRBV28 and TRBJ1-1; maybe TRBD1 (6 bases). The CDR3 DNA sequence: TGTGCCAGCAGTTCAAACAGGGTAGAAGCTTTCTTT. It translates to CASSSNRVEAFF. Looking up the rest from reference TRBV28 and TRBJ1-1 gives the full variable domain: DVKVTQSSRYLVKRTGEKVFLECVQDMDHENMFWYRQDPGLGLRLIYFSYDVKMKEKGDIPEGYSVSREKKERFSLILESASTNQTSMYLCASSSNRVEAFFGQGTRLTVV.